The clone carrying this TCR beta chain was seen at least ten times. Its antigen is unknown. The read comes to an end 3 residues before the CDR3 does, leaving the germline J gene to fill in the end. This specimen belongs to a study of T cell clonality in common variable immunodeficiency. Germline lookup yields CDR1 MNHEY and CDR2 SVGEGT. The CDR3 contains 14 residues. Between the trimmed V and J ends, which lost 2 bases and 1 base, there was a span of 8 bases. General study results and limits: Reportedly, TCR beta sequences from common variable immunodeficiency showed fewer deletions and N-nucleotide insertions.

Produced via immunoSEQ multiplex PCR; TCRdb's table is partial and in-frame only. The sample contains about 18,000 clones, none occurring once; roughly 2.5% lies in the top ten. Material for sequencing was peripheral blood mononuclear cells. This receptor was obtained from a human donor with common variable immunodeficiency. V gene TRBV6-2 or TRBV6-3 combines with J gene TRBJ2-5, with a tentative D call TRBD1 (5 bases). CDR3 region: CASSYTRVQETQYF. Partial CDR3 DNA: TGTGCCAGCAGTTACACCAGGGTCCAAGAGACC.